Presented here are 9 T cell receptor beta chains from one specimen sequenced in a study of regulatory T cells in long-lasting Graves disease. Time point denoted: persistent/refractory GD, antithyroid drugs over 5 years with positive TRAb. The authors made the TCR library using RNA they extracted from PBMCs. Researchers made TCR beta libraries by using iRepertoire HTBI primers and running Arm-PCR on CDR3 regions. One entry per CDR3 protein, called by TCRdb with MiXCR from the multiplex PCR reads. Of about 460,000 distinct CDR3 sequences listed, around a fifth are singletons. Material: peripheral blood mononuclear cells (PBMCs), obtained when the disease was refractory, from a patient treated with antithyroid drugs. The receptors originated from a female donor with Graves disease.

About this clonotype itself: This clone may be a read error of a much larger clone one base away. The chain employs TRBV20-1 and TRBJ2-7; 9 bases align to TRBD1. Unmatched junction bases numbered 0, after V lost 5 bases and J lost 1 base. CDR1 DFQATT and CDR2 SNEGSKA come from the germline V gene (reference sequence). CDR3 length: 12 residues. Here the CDR3 reads CSAGQGSYEQYF. CDR3 DNA sequence: TGCAGTGCTGGACAGGGGTCCTACGAGCAGTACTTC.

This clonotype was observed a few times. J is TRBJ2-1 and V is TRBV6-1, with a tentative D call TRBD2 (5 bases). The CDR3 has 13 amino acids. Germline lookup yields CDR1 MNHNS and CDR2 SASEGT. The V and J ends lost 11 bases and 4 bases respectively, with 15 bases between them. The CDR3 nucleotides are TGTGCCTCCTACGGACTCGCATACAATGAGCAGTTCTTC. Translation gives CASYGLAYNEQFF.

This clonotype was seen ten or more times. V and J are TRBV30 and TRBJ1-1; D call uncertain. The ends were cut back, 5 bases at V and 4 bases at J, with 5 bases in the middle. Germline V gene lookup returns CDR1 GTSNPN and CDR2 SVGIG (reference sequence). The length of the CDR3 is 10 residues. Here the CDR3 DNA reads TGTGCCTGGTCTGGCACTGAAGCTTTCTTT. This gives the protein CAWSGTEAFF.

This clonotype has ten or more counts. The CDR3 loop is CASSPVGGQGQPQHF. CDR3 in DNA: TGTGCCAGCAGCCCGGTGGGGGGCCAAGGCCAGCCCCAGCATTTT. The chain links TRBV7-6 to TRBJ1-5; a possible D gene is TRBD1 (6 bases). Trimming shortened V by 5 bases and J by 7 bases, and 18 bases separated the two germline ends. Looked up from germline, CDR1 is SGHVS and CDR2 is FNYEAQ. The CDR3 covers 15 residues.

This clonotype occurred a few times. V is TRBV6-5 and J is TRBJ2-1; 9 bases line up with TRBD2. The CDR3 has 14 amino acids. The germline gives CDR1 MNHEY, CDR2 SVGAGI. The J segment lost 6 bases and the V segment lost 4 bases, leaving 4 bases of the junction unmatched. CDR3 coding DNA: TGTGCCAGCAGTTCCGGACTAGCGCCCAATGAGCAGTTCTTC. This codes for CASSSGLAPNEQFF.

J is TRBJ1-4 and V is TRBV7-2; D is perhaps TRBD1 (5 bases). There are 15 residues in the CDR3. The V and J ends lost 7 bases and 4 bases respectively, with 16 bases between them. Germline-derived CDR1 and CDR2 are SGHTA and FQGNSA. Here the CDR3 DNA reads TGTGCCAGCACCCCCCGGGGGGGTTATAATGAAAAACTGTTTTTT. Residues: CASTPRGGYNEKLFF. Filled out from reference TRBV7-2 and TRBJ1-4, the complete variable domain reads GAGVSQSPSNKVTEKGKDVELRCDPISGHTALYWYRQSLGQGLEFLIYFQGNSAPDKSGLPSDRFSAERTGGSVSTLTIQRTQQEDSAVYLCASTPRGGYNEKLFFGSGTQLSVL.

Of note for this clonotype: A much larger clone lies one base from this, so it may be a read error. The rearrangement joins TRBV7-3 to TRBJ2-7; D is tentatively TRBD1 or TRBD2 (5 bases each). From germline, CDR1 is SGHTA and CDR2 FQGTGA. CDR3 length: 13 residues. Deletions cut 4 bases from V and 6 bases from J, with 13 bases between. CDR3: CASSWGPGGEQYF. Written as DNA, the CDR3 is TGTGCCAGCAGCTGGGGACCAGGTGGCGAGCAGTACTTC.

This clonotype came up many times. This chain links TRBV24-1 with TRBJ1-5; a weak D match, TRBD1 (6 bases). V shed 8 bases and J shed 0 bases, with 19 bases lying between them. The CDR3 contains 17 residues. Germline lookup yields CDR1 KGHDR and CDR2 SFDVKD. CDR3 sequence: CATTNRDHTYSNQPQHF. In DNA form, the CDR3 reads TGTGCCACCACCAACAGGGATCACACTTATAGCAATCAGCCCCAGCATTTT.

The rearrangement links TRBV19 to TRBJ1-5; no definite D call. V shed 3 bases and J shed 5 bases, with 17 bases lying between them. The germline gives CDR1 LNHDA, CDR2 SQIVND (reference sequence). The CDR3 length is 16 residues. The CDR3 loop is CASSIPFSGNYQPQHF. CDR3 in DNA: TGTGCCAGTAGTATCCCTTTTAGTGGCAATTATCAGCCCCAGCATTTT.